This TCR beta chain was profiled in a study of CD8 T cells in ankylosing spondylitis. This CDR3 region has 14 residues. Trimming removed 8 bases from V and 0 bases from J, with 14 bases in between. Researchers built TCR beta libraries using quantitative 5'-RACE with molecular barcodes. TCRdb itself ran the 5' RACE reads through MiXCR, one entry per CDR3 protein. Of 670,000 or so distinct CDR3 sequences in the sample, over 15% were seen once. There are many counts of this clonotype. Its target is not known. Points from the study as a whole: A TCR beta motif made of fewer than 10 highly homologous variants seemed typical of ankylosing spondylitis blood. Past research had described some motif variants in reactive arthritis synovial fluid and blood. Matched synovial fluid from ankylosing spondylitis patients was reported to be enriched for disease-linked clones.

Sequencing was performed on blood, either unsorted or a sorted T cell fraction (not recorded which). The V gene is TRBV12-3 or TRBV12-4, the J gene TRBJ2-7, with D perhaps TRBD1 or TRBD2 (5 bases each). This clonotype originated in a male donor with ankylosing spondylitis. The CDR3 bases are TGTGCCAGCTCCTCGTCTGGGGGCTCCTACGAGCAGTACTTC. It yields the protein CASSSSGGSYEQYF.